The rows below give T cell receptor beta chains drawn from one sample of a study of neurological immune-mediated disorders. TCRdb reanalysed the 5' RACE reads using MiXCR and keeps one entry per CDR3 protein. This table has 53,000 or so distinct CDR3 sequences, 8% to 9% appearing once. Material: PBMCs. Receptors were obtained from a woman aged 40 to 50 in good health. Both conserved end residues are part of each CDR3. The D gene is left open where the match is weak. Part of the rows lack a size; the others show once, few, many or a class for expanded clones.

v_call,d_call,clone_size,j_call,cdr3_nt,cdr3_aa
TRBV20-1,NA,many,TRBJ1-5,TGCAGTGCTCTTGACTTACAGGGAAGCAATCAGCCCCAGCATTTT,CSALDLQGSNQPQHF
TRBV12-3/TRBV12-4,TRBD2,many,TRBJ2-7,TGTGCCAGCAGTATATGGGGTAGCGGGAGGGCGGGCGAGCAGTACTTC,CASSIWGSGRAGEQYF
TRBV3-1,NA,many,TRBJ2-7,TGTGCCAGCAGCCAAGATTGGGGGGAAGACGAGCAGTACTTC,CASSQDWGEDEQYF
TRBV7-3,TRBD2,NA,TRBJ2-1,TGTGCCAGCAGCAAGACTGGCGGGAGATCCTACAATGAGCAGTTCTTC,CASSKTGGRSYNEQFF
TRBV30,NA,NA,TRBJ2-7,TGTGCCTGGAGTGTGGCTAGGGACTCCTACGAGCAGTACTTC,CAWSVARDSYEQYF
TRBV30,NA,NA,TRBJ2-3,TGTGCCTGGAGACTCAGGGGCCTCAGCACAGATACGCAGTATTTT,CAWRLRGLSTDTQYF
TRBV5-1,NA,many,TRBJ2-5,TGCGCCAGCAGCGTGTCAGGGGTCTCGGGCCAAGAGACCCAGTACTTC,CASSVSGVSGQETQYF
TRBV20-1,TRBD2,NA,TRBJ2-7,TGCAGTGCTAGAGATCTCCAGCTAGCGGGAGCCCTTTCCTACGAGCGGGACTTC,CSARDLQLAGALSYERDF
TRBV7-2,TRBD1,many,TRBJ2-7,TGTGCCAGCAGCATTAGGACAGGGACCTACGAGCAGTACTTC,CASSIRTGTYEQYF
TRBV7-2,NA,NA,TRBJ2-1,TGTGCCAGCAGCCCTCCCGGGGTCCTTGATGAGCAGTTCTTC,CASSPPGVLDEQFF
TRBV2,NA,many,TRBJ2-5,TGTGCCAGCAGATTCCAAGAGACCCAGTACTTC,CASRFQETQYF
TRBV6-6,NA,many,TRBJ2-7,TGTGCCAGCAGTTCCGCGGGGGCGAACGAGCAGTACTTC,CASSSAGANEQYF
TRBV6-5,TRBD2,many,TRBJ2-5,TGTGCCAGCAGTAAGGGACTAGCGGGACTAGAGACCCAGTACTTC,CASSKGLAGLETQYF
TRBV6-5,NA,many,TRBJ2-1,TGTGCCAGCAGTTACGGGCAGGGAGTGAGGAATGAGCAGTTCTTC,CASSYGQGVRNEQFF
TRBV7-9,TRBD1,NA,TRBJ2-2,TGTGCCAGCAGGACCGGGACAGTGGGCCCCGGGGAGCTGTTTTTT,CASRTGTVGPGELFF
TRBV7-8,NA,many,TRBJ2-7,TGTGCCAGCAGCTTAGACTCTACCGAGCAGTACTTC,CASSLDSTEQYF
TRBV9,NA,many,TRBJ1-3,TGTGCCAGCAGCACTCTTGCTCGGGACACCATATATTTT,CASSTLARDTIYF
TRBV20-1,NA,many,TRBJ2-2,TGCAGTGCTTACCAGGGACTCGCGAACACCGGGGAGCTGTTTTTT,CSAYQGLANTGELFF
TRBV12-3/TRBV12-4,NA,many,TRBJ1-2,TGTGCCAGCAGTTTGGACGGGCGGGTTGGCTACACCTTC,CASSLDGRVGYTF
TRBV9,TRBD2,many,TRBJ2-3,TGTGCCAGCAGCTCTCGACTAGCGGGGGCAGATACGCAGTATTTT,CASSSRLAGADTQYF
TRBV20-1,TRBD2,many,TRBJ2-5,TGCAGTGCCTTAGCGGGAGGATATGCGGAGACCCAGTACTTC,CSALAGGYAETQYF
TRBV4-1,NA,medium-sized,TRBJ1-2,TGCGCCAGCAGCAATTGGGAAGGGAAGGGCTACACCTTC,CASSNWEGKGYTF
TRBV9,TRBD2,many,TRBJ2-1,TGTGCCAGCAGCGGCCGTTTCGGCGGGAGGGCGGGCAATGAGCAGTTCTTC,CASSGRFGGRAGNEQFF
TRBV6-5,NA,many,TRBJ1-2,TGTGCCAGCAGTAACGCGAGGGGGGCGGATCGGGGCTACACCTTC,CASSNARGADRGYTF
TRBV5-1,TRBD1,many,TRBJ1-2,TGCGCCAGCAGCTTGGGTCCGGGACAGGGCTCCGGCTACACCTTC,CASSLGPGQGSGYTF
TRBV25-1,TRBD2,many,TRBJ2-5,TGTGCCAGCTCGGGACTAGCGGGAGAAGAGACCCAGTACTTC,CASSGLAGEETQYF
TRBV4-3,NA,many,TRBJ2-1,TGCGCCAGCAGCCAAGCCCCAGGGCCCTACAATGAGCAGTTCTTC,CASSQAPGPYNEQFF
TRBV5-1,NA,many,TRBJ2-1,TGCGCCAGCAGCTTGACGGGGCCCTACAATGAGCAGTTCTTC,CASSLTGPYNEQFF
TRBV7-2,TRBD2,many,TRBJ2-7,TGTGCCAGCAGCTTGGCGGGGGGTGCCTACGAGCAGTACTTC,CASSLAGGAYEQYF
TRBV2,TRBD1,many,TRBJ2-2,TGTGCCAGCAATTCTAGGGACAGGGGGGACGCCGGGGAGCTGTTTTTT,CASNSRDRGDAGELFF
TRBV7-2,NA,many,TRBJ2-1,TGTGCCAGCAGCTTACTCCTGGCCTACAATGAGCAGTTCTTC,CASSLLLAYNEQFF